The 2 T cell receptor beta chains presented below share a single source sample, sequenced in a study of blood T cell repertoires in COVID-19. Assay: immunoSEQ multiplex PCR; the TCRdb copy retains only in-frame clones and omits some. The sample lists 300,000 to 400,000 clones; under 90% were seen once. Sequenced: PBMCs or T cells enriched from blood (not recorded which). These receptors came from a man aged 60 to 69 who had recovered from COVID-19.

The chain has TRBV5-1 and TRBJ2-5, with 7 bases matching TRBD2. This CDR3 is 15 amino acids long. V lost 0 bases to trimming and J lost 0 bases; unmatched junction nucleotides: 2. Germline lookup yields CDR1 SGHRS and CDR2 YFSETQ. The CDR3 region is CASSLASGNQETQYF. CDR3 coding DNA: TGCGCCAGCAGCTTGGCTAGCGGAAACCAAGAGACCCAGTACTTC.

Here the CDR3 DNA reads TGTGCCAGCAGCCCTGGTGGGACAGCCTCCTACGAGCAGTACTTC. It is translated as CASSPGGTASYEQYF. The rearrangement joins TRBV6-2 or TRBV6-3 to TRBJ2-7, with 7 bases matching TRBD1. The CDR3 loop spans 15 amino acids. The junction had 8 bases not matched to a gene; V was cut back by 6 bases and J by 0 bases. Germline lookup yields CDR1 MNHEY and CDR2 SVGEGT.